Presented here are 16 T cell receptor beta chains from one specimen sequenced in a study of cytomegalovirus exposure and HLA in healthy donors. Primers included in the PCR were 60 Vbeta and 13 Jbeta primers. Assay: immunoSEQ multiplex PCR; the TCRdb copy retains only in-frame clones and omits some. The table has around 170,000 clones, over 70% seen once. The material sequenced was PBMCs. The receptors come from a woman in her fifties or sixties in good health and CMV-seropositive.

The rearrangement joins TRBV7-2 to TRBJ1-4; D is uncertain. Germline V gives CDR1 SGHTA, CDR2 FQGNSA. The CDR3 consists of 16 residues. V was cut by 1 base and J by 2 bases, with 11 bases left in between. CDR3 loop: CASSLGPGHTNEKLFF. CDR3 bases: TGTGCCAGCAGCTTAGGCCCAGGTCACACTAATGAAAAACTGTTTTTT.

This clone was counted a few times. This chain joins TRBV7-9 and TRBJ1-5, with D unclear. Per the germline V gene, CDR1 is SEHNR and CDR2 is FQNEAQ (reference sequence). The CDR3 has 14 residues. The V end was cut by 1 base, the J end by 4 bases, with 8 bases between. The CDR3 DNA reads as TGTGCCAGCAGCTTAGGGGCCTTAAATCAGCCCCAGCATTTT. Translating it yields CASSLGALNQPQHF.

V is TRBV19 and J is TRBJ1-2; TRBD1 might be the D (6 bases). The germline V gene encodes CDR1 LNHDA and CDR2 SQIVND (reference sequence). V gave up 4 bases and J gave up 5 bases, with 14 bases separating them. CDR3 length equals 14 residues. CDR3 bases: TGTGCCAGTAGTAACCCCGGGACATGGTATGGCTACACCTTC. Amino acids: CASSNPGTWYGYTF.

This clone came up once. The chain has TRBV7-9 and TRBJ2-7, with D maybe TRBD2 (6 bases). V was cut by 7 bases and J by 2 bases, with 15 bases left in between. Germline V lookup: CDR1 SEHNR, CDR2 FQNEAQ (reference sequence). The CDR3 loop spans 14 amino acids. This chain's CDR3 is CASTLGGLTYEQYF. CDR3 DNA sequence: TGTGCCAGCACCCTCGGAGGGCTCACCTACGAGCAGTACTTC.

This clone appeared once. The V call is TRBV2, the J call TRBJ1-1; 9 nucleotides agree with TRBD1. The CDR3 sequence is 14 residues long. The V segment lost 2 bases and the J segment 5 bases; nucleotides outside the gene matches: 3. Germline values: CDR1 SNHLY, CDR2 FYNNEI. The CDR3 sequence is CASSERGQGTEAFF. The CDR3 DNA reads as TGTGCCAGCAGTGAACGGGGACAGGGTACTGAAGCTTTCTTT.

This clone was detected once. The chain recombines TRBV29-1 with TRBJ2-7; no clear D. The V end was cut by 0 bases, the J end by 1 base, with 7 bases between. CDR3 length: 13 amino acids. Germline-derived CDR1 and CDR2 are SQVTM and ANQGSEA. In DNA form, the CDR3 reads TGCAGCGTTGAAGATCACAGATCCTACGAGCAGTACTTC. This codes for CSVEDHRSYEQYF.

The gene calls are TRBV5-6 and TRBJ2-2, with TRBD1 matching 8 bases. Per germline, CDR1 SGHDT and CDR2 YYEEEE. V gave up 4 bases and J gave up 4 bases; unmatched junction bases: 6. The CDR3 is 15 amino acids. The DNA for the CDR3 is TGTGCCAGCAGCCGTAGGGACAGGCGCACCGGGGAGCTGTTTTTT. It encodes CASSRRDRRTGELFF.

This chain uses TRBV15 with TRBJ1-4; a possible D gene is TRBD1 (6 bases). The germline V gene encodes CDR1 LNHNV and CDR2 YYDKDF (reference sequence). This CDR3 region has 16 residues. V was shortened by 1 base and J by 4 bases, with 13 bases between the two germline ends. The CDR3 nucleotides read TGTGCCACCAGCAGAGCTGCAGGGGCCGGTAATGAAAAACTGTTTTTT. It yields the protein CATSRAAGAGNEKLFF.

The chain is built from TRBV28 and TRBJ1-5; perhaps TRBD1 as D (5 bases). Trimming took 6 bases from V and 1 from J, leaving 13 bases between them. The germline gives CDR1 MDHEN, CDR2 SYDVKM. This CDR3 contains 15 residues. The chain's CDR3 is CASSLLGGSNQPQHF. Written as DNA, the CDR3 is TGTGCCAGCAGCCTTTTGGGGGGGAGCAATCAGCCCCAGCATTTT. The entire variable domain, with the rest obtained from reference TRBV28 and TRBJ1-5, is as follows: DVKVTQSSRYLVKRTGEKVFLECVQDMDHENMFWYRQDPGLGLRLIYFSYDVKMKEKGDIPEGYSVSREKKERFSLILESASTNQTSMYLCASSLLGGSNQPQHFGDGTRLSIL.

The gene calls are TRBV19 and TRBJ2-7; TRBD1 matches at 10 bases. Trimming removed 6 bases from V and 1 base from J; junction bases left unmatched: 6. CDR1 and CDR2 from the germline V gene are LNHDA and SQIVND (reference sequence). CDR3 length equals 15 residues. Here the CDR3 DNA reads TGTGCCAGTAGCTCGGGACAGGGGCATTCCTACGAGCAGTACTTC. It encodes CASSSGQGHSYEQYF.

The chain couples TRBV7-2 to TRBJ1-4; D is undetermined. The CDR3 is 15 residues long. Germline V gene data show CDR1 as SGHTA and CDR2 as FQGNSA. Trimming shortened V by 1 base and J by 1 base, and 7 bases separated the two germline ends. The CDR3 DNA sequence: TGTGCCAGCAGCTTAGGTGGCCGAACTAATGAAAAACTGTTTTTT. It specifies CASSLGGRTNEKLFF.

The CDR3 here is CASSSLAGGDEQYF. As DNA, the CDR3 is TGCGCCAGCAGCTCACTAGCGGGAGGGGACGAGCAGTACTTC. This sequence joins TRBV5-1 and TRBJ2-7, with TRBD2 matching 13 bases. CDR1 is SGHRS, CDR2 YFSETQ, per germline. The trim removed 3 bases at V and 5 bases at J, leaving 2 bases unmatched. CDR3 length equals 14 residues. The full variable domain, its missing parts supplied by reference TRBV5-1 and TRBJ2-7, is KAGVTQTPRYLIKTRGQQVTLSCSPISGHRSVSWYQQTPGQGLQFLFEYFSETQRNKGNFPGRFSGRQFSNSRSEMNVSTLELGDSALYLCASSSLAGGDEQYFGPGTRLTVT.

This clone was seen only once. The rearrangement joins TRBV2 to TRBJ1-5, with 8 bases lining up with TRBD1. Germline values: CDR1 SNHLY, CDR2 FYNNEI. V lost 6 bases to trimming and J lost 0 bases; unmatched junction nucleotides: 4. The CDR3 has 15 residues. CDR3 nucleotides: TGTGCCAGCAGGGGCACAGGGGGTAGCAATCAGCCCCAGCATTTT. It is translated as CASRGTGGSNQPQHF.

The chain is built from TRBV28 and TRBJ2-7; possibly TRBD1 for D (6 bases). Germline V gene lookup returns CDR1 MDHEN and CDR2 SYDVKM. The CDR3 runs to 13 residues. Trimming pared 3 bases from V and 2 bases from J, leaving 8 bases between. CDR3 protein: CASSLTGPYEQYF. Here the CDR3 DNA reads TGTGCCAGCAGTTTGACAGGCCCCTACGAGCAGTACTTC.

The CDR3 is CAWSASGLYNEQFF. CDR3 DNA sequence: TGTGCCTGGAGCGCTAGCGGGCTTTACAATGAGCAGTTCTTC. The chain couples TRBV30 to TRBJ2-1, with 8 bases aligning to TRBD2. The length of the CDR3 is 14 residues. Per germline, CDR1 GTSNPN and CDR2 SVGIG (reference sequence). Trimming took 3 bases from V and 4 from J; bases not matched to a gene: 5.

This chain joins TRBV7-3 and TRBJ2-2, with TRBD1 as a possible D gene (6 bases). This CDR3 region has 15 residues. The germline CDR1 and CDR2 sequences are SGHTA and FQGTGA. The V gene lost 5 bases and the J gene lost 3 bases, with 13 bases spanning the gap. CDR3 bases: TGTGCCAGCAGCGTGGACAGTGAAGACACCGGGGAGCTGTTTTTT. It codes for CASSVDSEDTGELFF.